Listed below are T cell receptor beta chains from one sample, sequenced in a study of T cells in Graves' hyperthyroidism and ophthalmopathy. Via MiXCR, TCRdb re-called the multiplex PCR reads, giving one row per CDR3 protein. Here the sample spans over 650,000 distinct CDR3 sequences, 45% being singletons. The sample consisted of peripheral blood or thyroid tissue (not recorded which). The receptors come from an adult man with Graves' disease, either hyperthyroidism or ophthalmopathy (not recorded which). Each CDR3 is given with its conserved first and last residue. D genes are given only for firm matches. Size is omitted from some rows. Given values are once, few, many or a class for expanded clones.

clone_size | d_call | j_call | cdr3_length | v_call | cdr3_aa | cdr3_nt
many | . | TRBJ1-5 | 15 | TRBV6-5 | CASSYAAYSNQPQHF | TGTGCCAGCAGTTACGCAGCATATAGCAATCAGCCCCAGCATTTT
few | . | TRBJ2-7 | 13 | TRBV29-1 | CSVIRDGSYEQYF | TGCAGCGTCATCCGGGACGGATCCTACGAGCAGTACTTC
. | . | TRBJ1-1 | 15 | TRBV9 | CASSVEGGPNTEAFF | TGTGCCAGCAGCGTAGAGGGGGGGCCGAACACTGAAGCTTTCTTT
. | TRBD1 | TRBJ1-6 | 21 | TRBV2 | CANSLEGPGTGGLSYNSPLHF | TGTGCCAACAGCTTAGAGGGCCCCGGGACAGGGGGTCTCTCCTATAATTCACCCCTCCACTTT
. | . | TRBJ2-5 | 14 | TRBV10-3 | CASSLPGQDETQYF | TGTGCCAGCAGTTTACCCGGACAAGACGAGACCCAGTACTTC
few | TRBD1 | TRBJ2-5 | 15 | TRBV11-2 | CASTPDRGFLETQYF | TGCGCCAGCACCCCTGACAGGGGGTTTTTGGAGACCCAGTACTTC
many | TRBD2 | TRBJ2-5 | 16 | TRBV7-2 | CASSIQTSGYQETQYF | TGTGCCAGCAGCATCCAGACTAGCGGGTACCAAGAGACCCAGTACTTC
many | . | TRBJ2-7 | 13 | TRBV20-1 | CSARPSAGYEQYF | TGCAGTGCTAGGCCTAGCGCTGGGTACGAGCAGTACTTC
few | . | TRBJ1-1 | 13 | TRBV20-1 | CSANTGINTEAFF | TGCAGTGCTAATACAGGGATCAACACTGAAGCTTTCTTT
few | . | TRBJ1-4 | 15 | TRBV7-8 | CASSHFGGKDEKLFF | TGTGCCAGCAGCCACTTTGGGGGGAAGGATGAAAAACTGTTTTTT
. | . | TRBJ2-7 | 13 | TRBV6-5 | CASSYGYSDEQYF | TGTGCCAGCAGTTACGGGTATTCAGACGAGCAGTACTTC
few | . | TRBJ1-1 | 14 | TRBV12-3/TRBV12-4 | CASSAADRGTEAFF | TGTGCCAGCAGTGCCGCGGACAGAGGGACTGAAGCTTTCTTT
. | . | TRBJ1-2 | 14 | TRBV27 | CASAPRGRDDGYTF | TGTGCCAGCGCCCCCCGAGGCAGGGATGATGGCTACACCTTC
many | . | TRBJ1-2 | 13 | TRBV29-1 | CSVVTGTTYGYTF | TGCAGCGTTGTCACAGGGACTACGTATGGCTACACCTTC
many | TRBD1 | TRBJ1-4 | 15 | TRBV10-2 | CASSEPDRGREKLFF | TGCGCCAGCAGTGAGCCGGACAGGGGGCGGGAAAAACTGTTTTTT
once | . | TRBJ1-1 | 11 | TRBV29-1 | CSVGRDREAFF | TGCAGCGTCGGGCGGGATCGTGAAGCTTTCTTT
. | . | TRBJ1-3 | 18 | TRBV7-2 | CASSLELIGLGPGSTIYF | TGTGCCAGCAGCCTTGAACTCATCGGCCTAGGTCCTGGAAGCACCATATATTTT